The subject of this entry is one T cell receptor beta chain. Its cognate antigen has yet to be identified. One end of the junction does not line up with germline, which may come from a read error. This record comes from a study of CD8 T cells in Susac syndrome (dated by TCRdb to about 2019). In terms of the full investigation: Of the Susac syndrome patients who were sequenced, eight or nine were in clinical remission while about six had clinically active disease. The study used repertoire sequencing to test whether antigen drove CD8+ T cell activation and differentiation in Susac syndrome. At blood withdrawal, Susac syndrome patients were therapy-naive, treated with corticosteroids (with IVIg additionally given to some), or treated with IVIg alone. The paper's findings and limits, for the study overall: The number of individuals in the TCR sequencing and HLA analysis was acknowledged as relatively small. In patients with Susac syndrome, the CD4+ T cell repertoire showed no detectable clonal expansion.

RNA was extracted with the RNeasy kit and roughly 0.5 to 1 ug was reverse transcribed using random hexamers. TCR beta CDR3 regions were amplified with the immunoSEQ multiplex PCR assay covering 54 Vbeta and 13 Jbeta segments. PCR amplification bias was corrected by using a synthetic template baseline for primer optimization and computational correction. The authors' pipeline ran thus. Only productive sequences were kept, with reads annotated to V, D and J genes according to IMGT and analyzed in immunoSEQ Analyzer. Clonality was computed as one minus Shannon entropy normalized by log2 of the number of productive unique sequences. For each patient and control, public and private clones were evaluated among the 100 most prevalent clones. Clones were defined as Susac-specific when absent from the healthy and MS cohorts, from 1,000 to 1,100 published viral clones and from other ImmuneACCESS disease sequences. TCRdb took the public reads, trimmed them with fastp at Q25, ran MiXCR for clone calling and kept in-frame beta chains. CDR3 protein duplicates are merged, each entry listing the most common genes and DNA. The V and J calls reflect TCRdb's pipeline rather than the authors' work. This sample has around 110,000 distinct CDR3 sequences in its table, and nearly 96% of those were observed once. The ten top clones hold roughly 0.13% of the sample.

High-throughput TCR beta sequencing profiled peripheral blood CD8+ and CD4+ T cells from healthy donors, Susac syndrome patients and multiple sclerosis patients. Recently defined diagnostic criteria for definite or probable disease were met by the Susac syndrome patients. Bulk CD8+ and CD4+ T cells were purified magnetically by negative isolation, whereas CD8+ TEMRA cells were enriched by FACS. Blood was collected in EDTA tubes and processed within 24 hours, with PBMCs isolated through density gradient centrifugation. PBMCs destined for TCR sequencing were cryopreserved in liquid nitrogen and later thawed in a 37 °C water bath. A purity of at least 90% was achieved for sorted or isolated CD4+, CD8+ and CD8+ TEMRA cells. Sequencing was carried out using CD4+ T cells from PBMCs. This TCR was recovered from a human donor with Susac syndrome.

The CDR3 sequence is CSVGGGLASNDQFF. The bases are TGCAGCGTTGGAGGGGGACTAGCGTCCAATGACCAGTTCTTC. The sequence is built from TRBV29-1 and TRBJ2-1, and TRBD2 aligns with 10 junction nucleotides. Its CDR3 holds 14 amino acids, cysteine through phenylalanine. The read is trimmed to its CDR3 DNA, 42 bases read in frame from base 1. CDR1 and CDR2 are drawn from the germline V gene: SQVTM, ANQGSEA.